This entry concerns a single TCR beta chain. Its cognate antigen is unknown. Blood collection times were about day -28 and days 30, 100, 180 posttransplant. The data belong to a study of T cell clonotyping in hematopoietic cell transplantation. The study's findings and limits: After transplant, recipient diversity fell while pathologically expanded clonotypes grew through day 180. At the given depth, recipient repertoires were over 95% de novo clonotypes. Graft donor and pretransplant recipient Inverse Simpson Index values predicted broader posttransplant TCR diversity.

V dropped 3 bases and J dropped 4; count of bases not matched to a gene: 11. The CDR3 runs 16 residues. CDR1 is SGHRS, CDR2 YFSETQ, per germline. TCRdb's table, derived via immunoSEQ multiplex PCR, lists solely in-frame clones and lacks some. The data contain thousands of clones, 60% to 80% of them seen just once; the ten biggest clones take up about a sixth. This chain connects TRBV5-1 to TRBJ2-5; 8 nucleotides align to TRBD1. This TCR came from a male patient aged 40 to 55 who had an allogeneic stem cell transplant from a related donor, so the T cells may come from the graft donor. Some clones in this sample may be carry-over from other donors' samples. The material sequenced was PBMCs, taken 180 days after allogeneic stem cell transplant. CDR3 sequence: CASSSTTPTGVETQYF. The CDR3, as DNA: TGCGCCAGCAGCTCCACGACCCCGACAGGGGTAGAGACCCAGTACTTC.